This TCR beta chain was documented in a study of molecular identifiers for immune sequencing clone quantification. In its sample, this clonotype was seen many times. Antigen unknown. Study-level results: Beyond 20 RNA copies, clones held over 99% of effector molecules, compared with under 1% in naive cells. Sharing of a barcode by identical TCR molecules could cause highly expanded clone sizes to be underestimated.

TCRdb used MiXCR to reprocess the PCR reads, holding one entry per CDR3 protein. The table records approximately 670,000 distinct CDR3 sequences, 20% of them present only once. Each library that profiled naive CD8 cells came from roughly 20,000 to 1,000,000 sorted cells with 10%, 30% or 50% RNA. V lost 5 bases and J lost 8, with 15 bases in between. Germline CDR1 reads LNHDA; CDR2 reads SQIVND (reference sequence). CDR3 length equals 13 residues. This chain connects TRBV19 to TRBJ1-2, with D unclear. Source material: naive CD8+ T cells from blood, with Jurkat cell RNA spiked in. The subset here: FACS-sorted CD8+CD4-CCR7+CD45RA+ naive T cells. The clonotype comes from a human donor in good health. Some libraries in this study had Jurkat cell RNA spiked in. CDR3 nucleotides: TGTGCCAGTAGTTATGGTGTCCCCGACGGCTACACCTTC. This codes for CASSYGVPDGYTF.